The sequence of this T cell receptor (beta chain) was determined in a study of OX40 agonist ivuxolimab in advanced cancers. Study in general: Patients were infused with ivuxolimab every 2 weeks at 0.01 to 10 mg/kg.

CDR1 ENHRY and CDR2 SYGVKD come from the germline V gene. Between the trimmed V and J ends, which lost 8 bases and 3 bases, there was a span of 14 bases. The CDR3 runs 14 residues. The protocol was immunoSEQ multiplex PCR, while the TCRdb copy is restricted to in-frame clones and leaves out a portion. Of about 73,000 clones in the sample, about 87% were seen once. The clonotype originates from an adult with an advanced solid tumor such as melanoma, head and neck, liver or kidney cancer. Sequencing was performed on CD4+ or CD8+ T cells sorted from blood, taken in a trial of the OX40 agonist ivuxolimab. The J gene is TRBJ2-1, the V gene TRBV10-3, with D perhaps matching TRBD1 or TRBD2 (5 bases each). The DNA for the CDR3 is TGTGCCATCGGGGGTGCGGATTACTACAATGAGCAGTTCTTC. It specifies CAIGGADYYNEQFF.